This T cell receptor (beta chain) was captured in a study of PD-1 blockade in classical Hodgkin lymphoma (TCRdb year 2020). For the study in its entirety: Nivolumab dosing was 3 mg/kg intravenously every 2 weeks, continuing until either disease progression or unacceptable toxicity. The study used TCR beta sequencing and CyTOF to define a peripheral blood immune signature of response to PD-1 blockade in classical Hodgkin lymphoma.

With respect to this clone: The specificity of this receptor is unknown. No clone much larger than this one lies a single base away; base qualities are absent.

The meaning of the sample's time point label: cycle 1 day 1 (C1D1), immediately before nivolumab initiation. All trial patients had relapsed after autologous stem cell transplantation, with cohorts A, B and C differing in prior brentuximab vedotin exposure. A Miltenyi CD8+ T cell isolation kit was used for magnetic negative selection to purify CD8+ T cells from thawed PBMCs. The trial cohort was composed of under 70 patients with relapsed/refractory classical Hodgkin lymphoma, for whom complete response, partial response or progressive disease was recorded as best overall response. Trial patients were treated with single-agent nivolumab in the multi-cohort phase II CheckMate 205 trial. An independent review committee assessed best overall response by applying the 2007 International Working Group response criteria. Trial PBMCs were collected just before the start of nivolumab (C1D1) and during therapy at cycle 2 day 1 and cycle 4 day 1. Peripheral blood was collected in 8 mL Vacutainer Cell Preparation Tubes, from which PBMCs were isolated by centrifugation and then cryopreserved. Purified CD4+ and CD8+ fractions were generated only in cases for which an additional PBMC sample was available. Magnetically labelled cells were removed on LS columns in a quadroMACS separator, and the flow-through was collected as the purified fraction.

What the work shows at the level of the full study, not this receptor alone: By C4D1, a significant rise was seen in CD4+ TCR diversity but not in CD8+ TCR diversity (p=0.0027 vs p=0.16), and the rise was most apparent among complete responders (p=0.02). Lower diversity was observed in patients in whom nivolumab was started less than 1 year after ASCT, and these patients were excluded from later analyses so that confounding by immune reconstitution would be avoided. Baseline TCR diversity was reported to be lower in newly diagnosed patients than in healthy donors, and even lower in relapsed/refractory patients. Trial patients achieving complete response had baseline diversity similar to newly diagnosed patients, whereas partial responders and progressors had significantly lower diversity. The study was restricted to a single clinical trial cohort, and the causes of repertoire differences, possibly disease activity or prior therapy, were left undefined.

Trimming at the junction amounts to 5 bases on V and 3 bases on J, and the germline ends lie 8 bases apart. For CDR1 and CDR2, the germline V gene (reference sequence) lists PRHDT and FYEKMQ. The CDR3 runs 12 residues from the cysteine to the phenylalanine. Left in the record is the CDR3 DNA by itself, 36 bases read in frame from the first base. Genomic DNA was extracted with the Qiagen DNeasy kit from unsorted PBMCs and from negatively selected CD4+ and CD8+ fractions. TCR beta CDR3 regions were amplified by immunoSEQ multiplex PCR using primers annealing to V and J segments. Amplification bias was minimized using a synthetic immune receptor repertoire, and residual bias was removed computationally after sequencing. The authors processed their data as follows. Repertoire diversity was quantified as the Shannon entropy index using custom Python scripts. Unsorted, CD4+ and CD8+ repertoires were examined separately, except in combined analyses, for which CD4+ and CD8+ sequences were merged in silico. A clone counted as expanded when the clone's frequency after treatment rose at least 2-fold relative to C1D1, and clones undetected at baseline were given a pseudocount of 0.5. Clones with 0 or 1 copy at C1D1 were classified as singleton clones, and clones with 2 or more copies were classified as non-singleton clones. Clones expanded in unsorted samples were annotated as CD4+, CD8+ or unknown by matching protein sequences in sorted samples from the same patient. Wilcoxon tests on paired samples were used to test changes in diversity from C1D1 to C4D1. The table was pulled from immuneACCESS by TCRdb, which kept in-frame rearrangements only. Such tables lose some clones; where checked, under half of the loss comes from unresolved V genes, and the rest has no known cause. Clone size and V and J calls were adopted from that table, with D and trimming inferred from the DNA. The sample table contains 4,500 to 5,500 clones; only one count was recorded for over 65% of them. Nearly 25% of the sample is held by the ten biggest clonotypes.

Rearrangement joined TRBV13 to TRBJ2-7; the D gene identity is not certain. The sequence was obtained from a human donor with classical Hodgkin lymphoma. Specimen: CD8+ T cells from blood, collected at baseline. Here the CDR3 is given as CASSQAGYEQYF. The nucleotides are TGTGCCAGCAGCCAAGCAGGCTACGAGCAGTACTTC.